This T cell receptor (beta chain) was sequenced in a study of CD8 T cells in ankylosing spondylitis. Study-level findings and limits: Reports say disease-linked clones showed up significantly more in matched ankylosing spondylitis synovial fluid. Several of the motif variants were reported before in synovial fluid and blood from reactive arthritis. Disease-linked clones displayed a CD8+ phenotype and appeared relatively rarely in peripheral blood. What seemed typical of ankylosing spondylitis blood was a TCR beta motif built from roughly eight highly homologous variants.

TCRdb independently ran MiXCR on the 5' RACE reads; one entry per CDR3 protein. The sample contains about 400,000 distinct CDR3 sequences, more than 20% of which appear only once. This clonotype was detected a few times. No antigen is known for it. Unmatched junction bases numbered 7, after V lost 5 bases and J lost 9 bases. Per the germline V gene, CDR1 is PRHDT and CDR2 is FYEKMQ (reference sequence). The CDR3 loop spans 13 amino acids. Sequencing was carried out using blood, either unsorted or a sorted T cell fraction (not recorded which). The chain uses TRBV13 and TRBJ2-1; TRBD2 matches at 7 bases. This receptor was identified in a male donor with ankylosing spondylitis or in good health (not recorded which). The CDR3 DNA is TGTGCCAGCAGCATCTCGGGAGGTCGTGAGCAGTTCTTC. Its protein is CASSISGGREQFF.